A selection of T cell receptor beta chains follows, all from one sample in a study of CD8 T cells in Susac syndrome. Each CDR3 protein is one row after TCRdb ran MiXCR on the immunoSEQ multiplex PCR reads. This sample yields about 110,000 distinct CDR3 sequences, of which 90% to 96% are seen a single time; 0.096% belongs to the top ten. Sequenced material: CD4+ T cells from PBMCs. These TCRs come from a human donor in good health. The CDR3 runs from the conserved cysteine through the conserved F or W. The D gene is left open where the match is weak. Rows give clone size only sometimes, using once, few, many, or a class for an expanded clone.

j_call v_call d_call clone_size cdr3_nt cdr3_aa
TRBJ2-5 TRBV7-2 TRBD2 . TGTGCCAGCAGCTTTATGGGACTAGTGGAAGAGACCCAGTACTTC CASSFMGLVEETQYF
TRBJ1-6 TRBV15 . . TGTGCCACCAGCAGAGATTCGGCGGGGTTCTCCTATAATTCACCCCTCCACTTT CATSRDSAGFSYNSPLHF
TRBJ1-4 TRBV7-8 TRBD1 . TGTGCCAGCCAAGCGAACAGGGGCAGGAATGAAAAACTGTTTTTT CASQANRGRNEKLFF
TRBJ2-5 TRBV7-2 TRBD1 once TGTGCCAGTGGGGACAGGGGAGCGCAGACCCAGTACTTC CASGDRGAQTQYF
TRBJ2-1 TRBV7-2 TRBD2 once TGTGCCAGCAGCTTAAGGGCTAGCGGGGGGTCTAATGAGCAGTTCTTC CASSLRASGGSNEQFF
TRBJ1-5 TRBV28 TRBD1 . TGTGCCAGCAGTTTTGGGGACAGTAGCAATCAGCCCCAGCATTTT CASSFGDSSNQPQHF
TRBJ2-3 TRBV30 TRBD2 . TGTGCCGGGGGGGACAGCACAGATACGCAGTATTTT CAGGDSTDTQYF
TRBJ1-2 TRBV7-9 TRBD1 . TGTGCCAGCAGCCCACGACAGGGGCAGGTGGATGGCTACACCTTC CASSPRQGQVDGYTF
TRBJ1-1 TRBV5-4 TRBD1 . TGTGCCAGCAGTACCGGGACAGGGGGCTTCATGAACACTGAAGCTTTCTTT CASSTGTGGFMNTEAFF
TRBJ2-7 TRBV7-2 . . TGTGCCAGCAGCTTAGACCTAGCGAGGGCTTACGAGCAGTACTTC CASSLDLARAYEQYF
TRBJ2-7 TRBV5-1 TRBD2 . TGCGCCAGCAGCTTGGGGACTAGCGGGAGGCCCGAGCAGTACTTC CASSLGTSGRPEQYF
TRBJ2-2 TRBV5-6 . . TGTGCCAGCAGCTTATACAGGCTGAACACCGGGGAGCTGTTTTTT CASSLYRLNTGELFF
TRBJ2-2 TRBV12-3/TRBV12-4 TRBD2 . TGTGCCAGCAGTTGGGCTAGCGGGAACACCGGGGAGCTGTTTTTT CASSWASGNTGELFF
TRBJ2-7 TRBV6-4 TRBD1 . TGTGCCAGCAGGGCCTGGGACAGACCCCGCGAGCAGTACTTC CASRAWDRPREQYF